This TCR beta chain was sequenced during a study of blood T cell repertoires in COVID-19. Turning to the study itself: PBMCs, B-cell-depleted T cells, or T cells were the source of the cDNA or gDNA that made up the material.

The CDR3 runs 15 residues. CDR1 and CDR2 from the germline V gene are SGHTA and FQGNSA. Trimming removed 1 base from V and 5 bases from J; junction bases left unmatched: 4. Allocation to cohorts depended on clinical history reported by the participants. Symptom resolution, clearance, or two negative PCRs marked the recovered donors of Cohort 3. How the authors handled the data: Amplified reference gene primers provided the basis for estimating nucleated cell counts. Sequencing was performed with immunoSEQ multiplex PCR; in TCRdb, only in-frame clones are kept and a portion is missing. V and J calls and clone size are as listed in that table; D and trimming were resolved from the DNA. The sample holds a few hundred thousand clones, 89% seen once.

This receptor was obtained from a woman in her twenties or thirties who had recovered from COVID-19. The specimen sequenced was PBMCs or T cells enriched from blood (not recorded which). The chain combines TRBV7-2 with TRBJ2-3, with 9 bases fitting TRBD2. DNA of the CDR3: TGTGCCAGCAGCTTAGGGGGCGGGAGGGGAGATACGCAGTATTTT. This codes for CASSLGGGRGDTQYF.